Shown below are 29 T cell receptor beta chains from a single sample sequenced in a study of T-cell memory formation after mild COVID-19. Using its own MiXCR run on the 5' RACE reads, TCRdb lists one record per CDR3 protein. The sample shows under 300,000 distinct CDR3 sequences, roughly a tenth of them seen only once. The specimen sequenced was PBMCs or a T cell subset sorted from them (not recorded which). The receptors stem from a man younger than 35 who had mild COVID-19 (a few samples of this study predate the infection). Cell type and time point are not known.

This clonotype was counted many times. V is TRBV5-1 and J is TRBJ2-2; 7 nucleotides match TRBD1. This CDR3 is 14 amino acids long. The germline gives CDR1 SGHRS, CDR2 YFSETQ. V lost 2 bases to trimming and J lost 8 bases; unmatched junction nucleotides: 6. CDR3 in DNA: TGCGCCAGCAGCTTTACACCGGGACAGGGGGAGCTGTTTTTT. It encodes CASSFTPGQGELFF. Together with reference TRBV5-1 and TRBJ2-2, the CDR3 gives the full variable domain: KAGVTQTPRYLIKTRGQQVTLSCSPISGHRSVSWYQQTPGQGLQFLFEYFSETQRNKGNFPGRFSGRQFSNSRSEMNVSTLELGDSALYLCASSFTPGQGELFFGEGSRLTVL.

The V call is TRBV20-1, the J call TRBJ2-6, with D uncertain. Germline values: CDR1 DFQATT, CDR2 SNEGSKA (reference sequence). V lost 7 bases to trimming and J lost 2 bases, with 15 bases between them. The CDR3 loop spans 15 amino acids. The CDR3 DNA reads TGCAGTGTGATGGAGTTTAAAGCTGGGGCCAACGTCCTGACTTTC. The encoded protein is CSVMEFKAGANVLTF.

This clonotype has a handful of counts. CDR3 DNA: TGTGCCAGCAGCGTAGGGGCGGGGGATCAGCCCCAGCATTTT. It specifies CASSVGAGDQPQHF. V is TRBV7-2 and J is TRBJ1-5; weak D call: TRBD1 (5 bases). Germline V gene lookup returns CDR1 SGHTA and CDR2 FQGNSA. The germline V and J ends were trimmed by 5 bases and 5 bases, with 13 bases remaining between them. This CDR3 spans 14 amino acids.

The chain recombines TRBV6-6 with TRBJ2-3; TRBD1 aligns across 8 bases. The trim removed 3 bases at V and 8 bases at J, leaving 10 bases unmatched. The CDR3 runs 15 residues. CDR1 is MNHNY and CDR2 is SVGAGI in the germline V gene (reference sequence). The CDR3 reads CASSYSTGEVGTQYF. In DNA form, the CDR3 reads TGTGCCAGCAGTTATTCGACAGGGGAAGTTGGTACGCAGTATTTT.

This clonotype showed up just a few times. The chain links TRBV6-6 to TRBJ1-2; TRBD1 matches 8 bases. Germline CDR1 reads MNHNY; CDR2 reads SVGAGI (reference sequence). The CDR3 covers 12 residues. V was pared by 7 bases and J by 5 bases, with 3 bases of the junction left unmatched. CDR3 in amino acids: CASTRQGYGYTF. For the CDR3, the DNA is TGTGCCAGCACCCGACAGGGGTATGGCTACACCTTC.

V and J are TRBV7-6 and TRBJ1-1; D possibly corresponds to TRBD1 (5 bases). With 1 base removed from V and 7 bases from J, the gap between germline ends came to 10 bases. The CDR3 is made up of 13 amino acids. CDR1 and CDR2 from the germline V gene are SGHVS and FNYEAQ. CDR3 in amino acids: CASSLEVGVEAFF. The CDR3 nucleotides are TGTGCCAGCAGCTTAGAAGTGGGGGTTGAAGCTTTCTTT. Complete variable domain (other parts from reference TRBV7-6 and TRBJ1-1): GAGVSQSPRYKVTKRGQDVALRCDPISGHVSLYWYRQALGQGPEFLTYFNYEAQQDKSGLPNDRFSAERPEGSISTLTIQRTEQRDSAMYRCASSLEVGVEAFFGQGTRLTVV.

The gene calls are TRBV7-9 and TRBJ2-1; D call uncertain. Germline CDR1 and CDR2: SEHNR and FQNEAQ (reference sequence). The CDR3 sequence is 12 residues long. Trimming shortened V by 5 bases and J by 6 bases, and 8 bases separated the two germline ends. CDR3 DNA: TGTGCCAGCAGCAAATACCCCAATGAGCAGTTCTTC. Translation: CASSKYPNEQFF.

This clonotype came up a few times. The J gene is TRBJ1-1, the V gene TRBV20-1; possible D gene TRBD1, 5 bases. This CDR3 comprises 14 residues. Trimming took 3 bases from V and 1 from J, leaving 12 bases between them. Germline CDR1 and CDR2: DFQATT and SNEGSKA (reference sequence). The DNA of the CDR3 is TGCAGTGCTAGTACCTCAGGGACGAACACTGAAGCTTTCTTT. Its protein product is CSASTSGTNTEAFF.

The chain recombines TRBV7-9 with TRBJ1-6; D unclear. V lost 2 bases and J 10 bases, leaving 12 bases between the germline ends. The CDR3 spans 14 residues. Germline CDR1 SEHNR, CDR2 FQNEAQ (reference sequence). The CDR3 sequence is CASSLYGSSSPLHF. The CDR3 nucleotides read TGTGCCAGCAGCTTATACGGGTCTAGCTCACCCCTCCACTTT.

This clonotype was counted only a few times. This chain joins TRBV20-1 and TRBJ2-1; 10 bases agree with TRBD2. The germline gives CDR1 DFQATT, CDR2 SNEGSKA (reference sequence). This CDR3 contains 15 residues. The V gene end was trimmed by 5 bases and the J gene end by 5 bases; junction bases not matched to a gene: 9. CDR3 residues: CSADPTSGENNEQFF. CDR3 DNA: TGCAGTGCTGACCCTACTAGCGGGGAGAACAATGAGCAGTTCTTC.

The V and J genes are TRBV4-1 and TRBJ2-3, with no clear D. CDR1 is MGHRA, CDR2 YSYEKL, per germline. The V gene lost 0 bases and the J gene lost 5 bases, with 9 bases spanning the gap. The CDR3 loop spans 14 amino acids. The CDR3 DNA follows: TGCGCCAGCAGCCAAGATATCTCGGGAGATACGCAGTATTTT. Its translation is CASSQDISGDTQYF.

This clonotype was observed a handful of times. This chain links TRBV7-9 with TRBJ2-7; 11 bases fit TRBD2. Trimming took 5 bases from V and 4 from J; bases not matched to a gene: 10. Germline V gene lookup returns CDR1 SEHNR and CDR2 FQNEAQ (reference sequence). The CDR3 is made up of 16 amino acids. This CDR3 is CASSPLGTSGNYEQYF. The CDR3 nucleotides read TGTGCCAGCAGCCCATTGGGGACTAGCGGAAATTACGAGCAGTACTTC. Together with reference TRBV7-9 and TRBJ2-7, the CDR3 gives the full variable domain: DTGVSQNPRHKITKRGQNVTFRCDPISEHNRLYWYRQTLGQGPEFLTYFQNEAQLEKSRLLSDRFSAERPKGSFSTLEIQRTEQGDSAMYLCASSPLGTSGNYEQYFGPGTRLTVT.

This clonotype came up a few times. The chain carries TRBV4-1 and TRBJ2-5; no definite D call. This CDR3 comprises 17 residues. Trimming took 2 bases from V and 0 from J, leaving 16 bases between them. Germline loops: CDR1 MGHRA, CDR2 YSYEKL. The CDR3 here is CASSQKIGQQYQETQYF. Here the CDR3 DNA reads TGCGCCAGCAGCCAAAAGATCGGGCAGCAGTACCAAGAGACCCAGTACTTC.

The V call is TRBV11-2, the J call TRBJ2-3, with D maybe TRBD1 (6 bases). This CDR3 has 19 amino acids. V lost 5 bases and J lost 0, with 24 bases in between. CDR1 SGHAT and CDR2 FQNNGV come from the germline V gene. The CDR3 DNA reads TGTGCCAGCAGCCCTTTATCCAAAGTCCTAGGGGGAAGCACAGATACGCAGTATTTT. It is translated as CASSPLSKVLGGSTDTQYF.

This clonotype was seen repeatedly, ten times or more. Written as DNA, the CDR3 is TGCGCCAGCAGCACCACCCCGACCCTAACAGATACGCAGTATTTT. It is translated as CASSTTPTLTDTQYF. This sequence joins TRBV5-1 and TRBJ2-3; no reliable D call. V was clipped by 4 bases and J by 3 bases, with 15 bases between them. The CDR3 length is 15 residues. The germline V gene has CDR1 SGHRS and CDR2 YFSETQ.

This clonotype has ten or more counts. The chain links TRBV24-1 to TRBJ2-1; TRBD1 aligns across 7 bases. The CDR3 contains 14 residues. With 1 base clipped from V and 6 bases from J, the junction kept 2 bases outside the gene matches. Germline CDR1 KGHDR, CDR2 SFDVKD. In DNA form, the CDR3 reads TGTGCCACCAGTGATTTAGGGGGCCTCAATGAGCAGTTCTTC. Amino acids: CATSDLGGLNEQFF.

This clonotype occurred a few times. This chain joins TRBV27 and TRBJ2-7; no clear D. Germline V gene data show CDR1 as MNHEY and CDR2 as SMNVEV (reference sequence). V dropped 3 bases and J dropped 5 bases, with 11 bases sitting between them. The CDR3 runs to 13 residues. The CDR3 loop is CASSFHPKNEQYF. For the CDR3, the DNA is TGTGCCAGCAGTTTTCACCCGAAGAACGAGCAGTACTTC.

The chain employs TRBV6-2 or TRBV6-3 and TRBJ2-3, with unresolved D. The germline V gene has CDR1 MNHEY and CDR2 SVGEGT. The CDR3 length is 15 residues. Between the trimmed V and J ends, which lost 1 base and 1 base, there was a span of 9 bases. CDR3 loop: CASSYWVSRTDTQYF. The CDR3 DNA reads TGTGCCAGCAGTTACTGGGTCAGCCGCACAGATACGCAGTATTTT.

As concerns this clonotype: A much more abundant neighbour one base away suggests this may be a read error. The rearrangement joins TRBV12-3 or TRBV12-4 to TRBJ1-4; no reliable D call. V was pared by 2 bases and J by 8 bases, with 6 bases between. This CDR3 is built from 12 residues. The CDR3 region is CASSLWEEKLFF. As DNA, the CDR3 is TGTGCCAGCAGTTTATGGGAGGAAAAACTGTTTTTT.

This clonotype was found a few times. The rearrangement joins TRBV9 to TRBJ2-5, with D perhaps TRBD1 (5 bases). Per the germline V gene, CDR1 is SGDLS and CDR2 is YYNGEE. The CDR3 length is 13 residues. V was shortened by 4 bases and J by 5 bases, with 12 bases between the two germline ends. CDR3: CASSSDSWETQYF. CDR3 in DNA: TGTGCCAGCAGCAGCGACAGTTGGGAGACCCAGTACTTC.

The chain has TRBV5-1 and TRBJ2-3; D gene unclear. The CDR3 spans 14 residues. V was shortened by 4 bases and J by 5 bases, with 14 bases between the two germline ends. CDR1 and CDR2 (germline): SGHRS, YFSETQ. The CDR3 nucleotides are TGCGCCAGCAGCCCTGACGGAGTCGAAGATACGCAGTATTTT. Protein: CASSPDGVEDTQYF.

V gene TRBV12-3 or TRBV12-4 combines with J gene TRBJ1-6; D is ambiguous. Between the trimmed V and J ends, which lost 10 bases and 6 bases, there was a span of 13 bases. CDR3 length: 13 amino acids. The CDR3 sequence: CATGEYGNSPLHF. CDR3 nucleotides: TGTGCCACCGGGGAGTATGGTAATTCACCCCTCCACTTT.

This clonotype was seen repeatedly, ten times or more. The CDR3 here is CASSRLGGGGPDTQYF. The CDR3 DNA reads TGCGCCAGCAGCCGACTAGGCGGGGGGGGACCAGATACGCAGTATTTT. This chain joins TRBV4-3 and TRBJ2-3; TRBD2 agrees at 9 bases. The V and J ends lost 4 bases and 4 bases, in that order; junction bases with no gene match: 9. Germline CDR1 and CDR2: LGHNA and YSLEER. CDR3 size: 16 residues.

There are a few counts of this clonotype. The V and J genes are TRBV7-9 and TRBJ1-1, with 8 bases fitting TRBD1. The CDR3 sequence is 14 residues long. J was trimmed by 3 bases and V by 4 bases; bases with no gene match: 4. The germline gives CDR1 SEHNR, CDR2 FQNEAQ (reference sequence). CDR3 in amino acids: CASSSQGAYTEAFF. The CDR3 bases are TGTGCCAGCAGCTCCCAGGGGGCTTACACTGAAGCTTTCTTT.

V gene TRBV7-8 combines with J gene TRBJ2-7; no clear D gene. Germline CDR1 and CDR2: SGHVS and FQNEAQ. Trimming cost V 0 bases and J 2 bases, with 5 bases left between them. This CDR3 region has 13 residues. The CDR3 sequence is CASSLAGPYEQYF. The DNA of the CDR3 is TGTGCCAGCAGCTTAGCAGGACCCTACGAGCAGTACTTC.

The chain joins TRBV24-1 to TRBJ2-3; TRBD2 matches 8 bases. Germline lookup yields CDR1 KGHDR and CDR2 SFDVKD. The CDR3 length is 17 residues. V was clipped by 5 bases and J by 3 bases; unmatched bases: 12. The CDR3 spells CATSGRIRGGGTDTQYF. For the CDR3, the DNA is TGTGCCACCAGTGGACGAATACGGGGGGGCGGAACAGATACGCAGTATTTT.

V and J are TRBV5-1 and TRBJ2-2; 9 bases line up with TRBD1. CDR1 and CDR2 from the germline V gene are SGHRS and YFSETQ. The ends lost 2 bases at V and 4 bases at J; junction bases unmatched: 3. The CDR3 is 15 amino acids. The CDR3: CASSLTGGFTGELFF. CDR3 nucleotides: TGCGCCAGCAGCTTAACAGGGGGCTTCACCGGGGAGCTGTTTTTT.

This clonotype was observed at least ten times. The CDR3 DNA sequence: TGTGCCAGCAGCCAAGGGGAGGCCGGGGAGCTGTTTTTT. As protein: CASSQGEAGELFF. The J gene is TRBJ2-2, the V gene TRBV3-1, with D perhaps TRBD2 (6 bases). Germline CDR1 is LGHDT and CDR2 is YNNKEL (reference sequence). The CDR3 totals 13 residues. V gave up 1 base and J gave up 6 bases, with 6 bases separating them.

This clonotype was seen a handful of times. The chain has TRBV6-5 and TRBJ2-5, with D possibly being TRBD2 (6 bases). Germline CDR1 is MNHEY and CDR2 is SVGAGI. Between the trimmed V and J ends, which lost 7 bases and 4 bases, there was a span of 19 bases. This CDR3 is built from 15 residues. CDR3 protein: CASTQMAGGTETQYF. The CDR3 nucleotides read TGTGCCAGCACCCAGATGGCCGGGGGTACAGAGACCCAGTACTTC.